The following is a TCR beta chain sequence with its context. The antigen is not known. Amplified TCR beta CDR3 regions derived from RNA transcripts. The TCR CDR3 first-round RT-PCR relied on the HTBI primer set. TCRdb re-derived calls from the multiplex PCR reads in MiXCR, one entry per CDR3 protein. This table has approximately 640,000 distinct CDR3 sequences, about 45% appearing once. This record belongs to a study of T cells in Graves' hyperthyroidism and ophthalmopathy. Study outcomes and limitations: Patients with ophthalmopathy were separated from those with stable hyperthyroidism by a 13 V-J model. Most expanded thyroid clonotypes above 0.001 also appeared in blood.

Exclusions: uncontrolled infection, other autoimmune disease, pregnancy, lactation. In making diagnoses, clinical symptoms, serum thyroxine and TRAb, thyroid ultrasound and orbital computed tomography were all used. Between the trimmed V and J ends, which lost 5 bases and 3 bases, there was a span of 11 bases. Per the germline V gene, CDR1 is SGHTA and CDR2 is FQGNSA. The CDR3 extends over 13 amino acids. V usage is TRBV7-2 and J usage is TRBJ2-7; unclear D gene. What was sequenced was peripheral blood or thyroid tissue (not recorded which). This clonotype was sampled from an adult man with Graves' disease, either hyperthyroidism or ophthalmopathy (not recorded which). CDR3 nucleotide sequence: TGTGCCAGCAGCAAAGGACGTAGCTACGAGCAGTACTTC. It yields the protein CASSKGRSYEQYF. Filled out from reference TRBV7-2 and TRBJ2-7, the complete variable domain reads GAGVSQSPSNKVTEKGKDVELRCDPISGHTALYWYRQSLGQGLEFLIYFQGNSAPDKSGLPSDRFSAERTGGSVSTLTIQRTQQEDSAVYLCASSKGRSYEQYFGPGTRLTVT.